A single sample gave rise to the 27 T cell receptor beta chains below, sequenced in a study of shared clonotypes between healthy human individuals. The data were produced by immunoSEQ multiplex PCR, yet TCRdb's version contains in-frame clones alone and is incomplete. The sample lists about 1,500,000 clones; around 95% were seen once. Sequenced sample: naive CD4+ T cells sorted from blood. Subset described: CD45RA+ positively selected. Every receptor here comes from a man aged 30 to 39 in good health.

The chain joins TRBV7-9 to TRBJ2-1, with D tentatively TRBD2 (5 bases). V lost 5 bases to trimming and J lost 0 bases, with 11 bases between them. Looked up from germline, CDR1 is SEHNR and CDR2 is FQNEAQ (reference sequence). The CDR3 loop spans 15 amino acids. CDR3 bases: TGTGCCAGCAGCCGATCAGCGGACTCCTACAATGAGCAGTTCTTC. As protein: CASSRSADSYNEQFF.

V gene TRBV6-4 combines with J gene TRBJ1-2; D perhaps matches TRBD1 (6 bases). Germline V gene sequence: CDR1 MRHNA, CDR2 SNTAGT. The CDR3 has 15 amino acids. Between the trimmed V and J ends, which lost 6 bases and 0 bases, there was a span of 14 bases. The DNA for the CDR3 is TGTGCCAGCAGGGTAGACAGGCGGTCTAACTATGGCTACACCTTC. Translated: CASRVDRRSNYGYTF.

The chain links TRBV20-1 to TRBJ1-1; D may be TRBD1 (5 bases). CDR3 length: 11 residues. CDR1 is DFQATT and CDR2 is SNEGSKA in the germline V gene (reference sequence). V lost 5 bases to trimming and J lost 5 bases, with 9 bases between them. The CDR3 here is CSAYRTTEAFF. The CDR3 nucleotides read TGCAGTGCTTACAGGACTACTGAAGCTTTCTTT.

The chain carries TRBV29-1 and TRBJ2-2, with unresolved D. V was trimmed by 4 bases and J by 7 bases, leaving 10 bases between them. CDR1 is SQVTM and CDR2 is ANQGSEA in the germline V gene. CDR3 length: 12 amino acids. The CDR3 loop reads CSVGTMNGELFF. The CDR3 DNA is TGCAGCGTTGGTACTATGAACGGGGAGCTGTTTTTT.

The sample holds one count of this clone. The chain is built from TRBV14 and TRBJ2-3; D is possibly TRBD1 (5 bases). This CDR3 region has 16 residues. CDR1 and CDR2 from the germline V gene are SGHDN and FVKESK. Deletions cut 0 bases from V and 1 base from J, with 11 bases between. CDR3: CASSQEGLRGTDTQYF. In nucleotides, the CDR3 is TGTGCCAGCAGCCAAGAGGGGCTAAGGGGCACAGATACGCAGTATTTT.

In DNA form, the CDR3 reads TGCGCCAGCAGCTTGGATGCGGGAGGCCTCAGCAATGAGCAGTTCTTC. Residues: CASSLDAGGLSNEQFF. This rearrangement joins TRBV5-1 to TRBJ2-1; 8 bases are shared with TRBD2. CDR1 is SGHRS, CDR2 YFSETQ, per germline. This CDR3 has 16 amino acids. The V and J ends lost 0 bases and 6 bases, in that order; junction bases with no gene match: 8.

CDR3 nucleotide sequence: TGTGCCAGCAGGCTAGCGGGAGAAGAGACCCAGTACTTC. This encodes CASRLAGEETQYF. The J gene is TRBJ2-5, the V gene TRBV27, with 10 bases aligning to TRBD2. CDR1 is MNHEY, CDR2 SMNVEV, per germline (reference sequence). This CDR3 has 13 residues. After removal of 6 bases from V and 3 bases from J, the junction contained 1 base not matched to a gene.

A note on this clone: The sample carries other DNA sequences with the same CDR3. Here the CDR3 reads CASSLVGTGGGYTF. CDR3 sequence (DNA): TGTGCCAGCAGCTTGGTTGGGACAGGGGGCGGCTACACCTTC. The chain is built from TRBV5-4 and TRBJ1-2; 12 bases agree with TRBD1. Per germline, CDR1 SGHNT and CDR2 YYREEE (reference sequence). The length of the CDR3 is 14 residues. The junction had 2 bases not matched to a gene; V was cut back by 0 bases and J by 8 bases.

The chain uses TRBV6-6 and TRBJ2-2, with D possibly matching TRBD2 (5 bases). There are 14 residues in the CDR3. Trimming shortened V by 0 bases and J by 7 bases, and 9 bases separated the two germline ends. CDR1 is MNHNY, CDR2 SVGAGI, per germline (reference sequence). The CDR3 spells CASSYSADVGELFF. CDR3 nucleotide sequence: TGTGCCAGCAGTTACTCAGCGGACGTCGGGGAGCTGTTTTTT.

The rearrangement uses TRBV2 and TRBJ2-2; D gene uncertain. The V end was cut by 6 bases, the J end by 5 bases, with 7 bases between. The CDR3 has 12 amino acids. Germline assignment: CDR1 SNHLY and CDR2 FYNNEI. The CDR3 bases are TGTGCCAGCAGACTAACTACCGGGGAGCTGTTTTTT. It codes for CASRLTTGELFF.

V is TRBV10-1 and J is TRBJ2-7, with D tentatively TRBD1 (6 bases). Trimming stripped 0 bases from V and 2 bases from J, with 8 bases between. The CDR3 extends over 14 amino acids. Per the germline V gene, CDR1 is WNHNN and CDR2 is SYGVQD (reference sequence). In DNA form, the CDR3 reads TGCGCCAGCAGTGAGTCGAAGGGGGCCTACGAGCAGTACTTC. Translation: CASSESKGAYEQYF.

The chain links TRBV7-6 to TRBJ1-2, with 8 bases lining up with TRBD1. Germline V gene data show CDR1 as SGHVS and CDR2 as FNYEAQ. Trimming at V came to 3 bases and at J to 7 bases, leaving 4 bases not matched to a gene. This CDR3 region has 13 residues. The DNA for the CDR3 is TGTGCCAGCAGCTTCGGACAGGGTGGTGGCTACACCTTC. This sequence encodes CASSFGQGGGYTF.

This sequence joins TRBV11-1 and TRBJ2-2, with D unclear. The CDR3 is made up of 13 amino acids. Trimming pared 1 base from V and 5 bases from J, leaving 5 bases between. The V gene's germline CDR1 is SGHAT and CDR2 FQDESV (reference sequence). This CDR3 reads CASSLVSTGELFF. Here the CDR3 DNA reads TGTGCCAGCAGCTTAGTTTCTACCGGGGAGCTGTTTTTT.

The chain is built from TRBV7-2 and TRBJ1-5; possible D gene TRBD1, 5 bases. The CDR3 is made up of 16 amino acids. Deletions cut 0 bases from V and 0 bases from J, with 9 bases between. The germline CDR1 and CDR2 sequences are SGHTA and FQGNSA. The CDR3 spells CASSLAGRVSNQPQHF. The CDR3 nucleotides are TGTGCCAGCAGCTTAGCGGGCAGGGTTAGCAATCAGCCCCAGCATTTT.

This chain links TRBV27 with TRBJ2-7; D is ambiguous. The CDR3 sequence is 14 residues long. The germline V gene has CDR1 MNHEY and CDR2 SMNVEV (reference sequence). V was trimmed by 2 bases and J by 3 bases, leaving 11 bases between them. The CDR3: CASSLKVPLYEQYF. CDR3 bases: TGTGCCAGCAGTTTAAAAGTCCCGCTCTACGAGCAGTACTTC.

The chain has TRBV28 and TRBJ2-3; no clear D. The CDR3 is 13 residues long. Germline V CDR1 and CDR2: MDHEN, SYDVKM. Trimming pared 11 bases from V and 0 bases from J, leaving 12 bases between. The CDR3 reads CAFQRRSTDTQYF. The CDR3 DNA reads TGTGCCTTCCAGCGCCGGAGCACAGATACGCAGTATTTT.

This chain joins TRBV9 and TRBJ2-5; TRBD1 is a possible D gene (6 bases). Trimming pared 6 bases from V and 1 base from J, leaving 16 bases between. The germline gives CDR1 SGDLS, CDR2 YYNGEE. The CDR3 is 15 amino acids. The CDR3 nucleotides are TGTGCCAGCACCAGACAGGCGGGCCCCCAAGAGACCCAGTACTTC. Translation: CASTRQAGPQETQYF.

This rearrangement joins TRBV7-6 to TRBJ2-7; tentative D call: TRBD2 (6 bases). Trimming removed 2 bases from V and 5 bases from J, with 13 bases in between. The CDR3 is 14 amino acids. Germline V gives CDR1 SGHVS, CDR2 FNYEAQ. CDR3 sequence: CASSLYSGSHEQYF. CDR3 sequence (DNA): TGTGCCAGCAGCTTATATAGCGGCTCTCACGAGCAGTACTTC.

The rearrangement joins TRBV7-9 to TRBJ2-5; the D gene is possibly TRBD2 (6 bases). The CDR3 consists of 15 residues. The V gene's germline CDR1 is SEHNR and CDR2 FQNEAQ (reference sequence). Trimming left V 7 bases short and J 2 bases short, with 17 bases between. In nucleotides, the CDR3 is TGTGCCAGCACCTCCGGGGGAGCGAGTCAAGAGACCCAGTACTTC. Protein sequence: CASTSGGASQETQYF.

Written as DNA, the CDR3 is TGTGCCAGCAGCCCCCTCCCGGGACAGGGGATCTCCCCGGCCTACGAGCAGTACTTC. It yields the protein CASSPLPGQGISPAYEQYF. The chain joins TRBV11-2 to TRBJ2-7, with TRBD1 matching 10 bases. CDR3 size: 19 residues. After removal of 5 bases from V and 2 bases from J, the junction contained 18 bases not matched to a gene. The germline V gene has CDR1 SGHAT and CDR2 FQNNGV.

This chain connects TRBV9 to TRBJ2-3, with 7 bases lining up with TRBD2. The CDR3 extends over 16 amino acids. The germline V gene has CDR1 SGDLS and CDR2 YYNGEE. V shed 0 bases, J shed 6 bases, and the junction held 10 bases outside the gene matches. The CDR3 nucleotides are TGTGCCAGCAGCGTAGGGGGACGGGGAGGGGCTGATACGCAGTATTTT. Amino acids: CASSVGGRGGADTQYF.

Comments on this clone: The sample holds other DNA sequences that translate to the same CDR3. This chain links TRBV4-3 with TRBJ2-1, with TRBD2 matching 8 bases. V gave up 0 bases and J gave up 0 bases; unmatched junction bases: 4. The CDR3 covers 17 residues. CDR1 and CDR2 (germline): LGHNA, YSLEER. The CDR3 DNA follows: TGCGCCAGCAGCCAAGATCCAAGCGGGAGCTCCTACAATGAGCAGTTCTTC. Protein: CASSQDPSGSSYNEQFF.

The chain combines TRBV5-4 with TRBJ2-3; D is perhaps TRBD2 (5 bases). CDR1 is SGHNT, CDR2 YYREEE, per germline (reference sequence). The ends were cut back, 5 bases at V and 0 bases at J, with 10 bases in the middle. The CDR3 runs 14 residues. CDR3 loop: CASRRETSTDTQYF. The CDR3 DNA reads TGTGCCAGCAGGAGGGAGACTAGCACAGATACGCAGTATTTT.

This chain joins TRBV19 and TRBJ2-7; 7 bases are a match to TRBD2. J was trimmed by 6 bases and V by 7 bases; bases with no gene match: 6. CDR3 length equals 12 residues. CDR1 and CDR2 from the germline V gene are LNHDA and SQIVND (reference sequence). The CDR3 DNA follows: TGTGCCAGTAACGCGGGAGTCGGCGAGCAGTACTTC. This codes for CASNAGVGEQYF.

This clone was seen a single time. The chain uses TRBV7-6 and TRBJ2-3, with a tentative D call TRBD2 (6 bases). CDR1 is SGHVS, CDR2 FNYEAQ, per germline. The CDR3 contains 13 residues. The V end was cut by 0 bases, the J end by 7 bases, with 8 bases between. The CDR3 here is CASSLASGNTQYF. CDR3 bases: TGTGCCAGCAGCTTAGCTAGCGGAAATACGCAGTATTTT.

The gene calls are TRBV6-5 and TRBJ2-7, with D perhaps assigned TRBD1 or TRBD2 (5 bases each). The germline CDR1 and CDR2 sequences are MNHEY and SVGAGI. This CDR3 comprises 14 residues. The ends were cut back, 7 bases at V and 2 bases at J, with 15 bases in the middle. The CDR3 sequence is CASTPAGDPYEQYF. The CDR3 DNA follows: TGTGCCAGCACCCCCGCCGGGGACCCCTACGAGCAGTACTTC.

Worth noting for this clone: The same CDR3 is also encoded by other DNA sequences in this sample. DNA of the CDR3: TGTGCCAGCAGCCTAAAAGAGACCCAGTACTTC. It codes for CASSLKETQYF. The chain links TRBV11-1 to TRBJ2-5; no firm D call. The CDR3 is made up of 11 amino acids. V was shortened by 5 bases and J by 3 bases, with 4 bases between the two germline ends. Germline assignment: CDR1 SGHAT and CDR2 FQDESV (reference sequence).